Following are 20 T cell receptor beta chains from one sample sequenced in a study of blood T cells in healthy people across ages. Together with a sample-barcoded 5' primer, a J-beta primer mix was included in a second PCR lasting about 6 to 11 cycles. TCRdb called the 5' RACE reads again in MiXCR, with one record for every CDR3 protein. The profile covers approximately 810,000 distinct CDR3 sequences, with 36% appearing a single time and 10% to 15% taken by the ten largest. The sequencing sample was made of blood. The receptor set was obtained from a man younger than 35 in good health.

The CDR3 here is CSVGSGENTGELFF. CDR3 DNA: TGCAGCGTTGGTTCAGGGGAGAACACCGGGGAGCTGTTTTTT. The V call is TRBV29-1, the J call TRBJ2-2; D is perhaps TRBD1 (6 bases). There are 14 residues in the CDR3. Trimming took off 4 bases at V and 1 base at J, with 10 bases between the two ends. Germline loops: CDR1 SQVTM, CDR2 ANQGSEA.

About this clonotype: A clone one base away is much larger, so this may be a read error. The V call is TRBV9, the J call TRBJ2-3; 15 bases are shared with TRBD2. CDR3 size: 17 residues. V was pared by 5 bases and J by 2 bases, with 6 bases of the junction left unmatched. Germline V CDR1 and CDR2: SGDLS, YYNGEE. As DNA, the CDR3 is TGTGCCAGCAGTGGACTAGCGGGGGGGCGGAACACAGATACGCAGTATTTT. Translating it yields CASSGLAGGRNTDTQYF.

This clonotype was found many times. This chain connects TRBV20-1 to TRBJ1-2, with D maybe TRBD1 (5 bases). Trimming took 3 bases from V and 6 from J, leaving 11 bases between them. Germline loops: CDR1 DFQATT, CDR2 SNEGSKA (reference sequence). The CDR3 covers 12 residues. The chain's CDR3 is CSASAGSHGYTF. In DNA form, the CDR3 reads TGCAGTGCTAGTGCAGGGTCCCATGGCTACACCTTC.

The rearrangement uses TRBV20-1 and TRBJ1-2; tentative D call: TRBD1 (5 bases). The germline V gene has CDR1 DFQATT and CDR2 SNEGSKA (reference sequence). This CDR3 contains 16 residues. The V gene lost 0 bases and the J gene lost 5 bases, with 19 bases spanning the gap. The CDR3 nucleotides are TGCAGTGCTAGAGATGCCGCCATAGGCAGGGAATATGGCTACACCTTC. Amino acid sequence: CSARDAAIGREYGYTF.

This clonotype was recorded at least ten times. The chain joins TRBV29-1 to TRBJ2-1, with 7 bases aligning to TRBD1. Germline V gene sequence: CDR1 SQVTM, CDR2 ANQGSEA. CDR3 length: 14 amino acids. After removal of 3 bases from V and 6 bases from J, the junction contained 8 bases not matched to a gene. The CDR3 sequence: CSVESGQHPNEQFF. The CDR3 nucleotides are TGCAGCGTTGAGTCGGGACAGCACCCCAATGAGCAGTTCTTC.

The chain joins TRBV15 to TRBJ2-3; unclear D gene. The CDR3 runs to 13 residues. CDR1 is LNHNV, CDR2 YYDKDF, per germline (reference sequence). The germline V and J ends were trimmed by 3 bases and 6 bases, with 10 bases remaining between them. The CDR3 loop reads CATSRGSVDTQYF. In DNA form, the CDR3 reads TGTGCCACCAGCAGGGGGTCGGTGGATACGCAGTATTTT.

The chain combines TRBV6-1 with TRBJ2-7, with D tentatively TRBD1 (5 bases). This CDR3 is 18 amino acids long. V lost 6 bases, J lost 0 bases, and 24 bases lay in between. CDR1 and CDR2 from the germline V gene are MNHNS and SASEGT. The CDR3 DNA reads TGTGCCAGCAGCACCCCTGGTCAGGGTGTTTCCTACTCCTACGAGCAGTACTTC. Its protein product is CASSTPGQGVSYSYEQYF.

The CDR3 reads CSAEDIYTGELFF. As DNA, the CDR3 is TGCAGTGCGGAAGACATTTACACCGGGGAGCTGTTTTTT. V and J are TRBV20-1 and TRBJ2-2; D call uncertain. Germline loops: CDR1 DFQATT, CDR2 SNEGSKA (reference sequence). The germline V and J ends were trimmed by 6 bases and 3 bases, with 11 bases remaining between them. The CDR3 is made up of 13 amino acids.

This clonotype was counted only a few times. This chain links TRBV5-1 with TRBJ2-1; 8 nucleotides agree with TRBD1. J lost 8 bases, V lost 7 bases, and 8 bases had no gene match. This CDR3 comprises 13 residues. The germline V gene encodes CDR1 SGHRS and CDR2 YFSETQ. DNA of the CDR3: TGCGCCAGCGGACAGGGATTATGGTATGAGCAGTTCTTC. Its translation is CASGQGLWYEQFF.

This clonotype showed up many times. The CDR3: CASSLMGGNTEAFF. The CDR3 DNA sequence: TGTGCCAGCAGCTTAATGGGCGGGAACACTGAAGCTTTCTTT. The chain recombines TRBV7-9 with TRBJ1-1; D uncertain. V was shortened by 2 bases and J by 1 base, with 8 bases between the two germline ends. Germline values: CDR1 SEHNR, CDR2 FQNEAQ (reference sequence). The length of the CDR3 is 14 residues.

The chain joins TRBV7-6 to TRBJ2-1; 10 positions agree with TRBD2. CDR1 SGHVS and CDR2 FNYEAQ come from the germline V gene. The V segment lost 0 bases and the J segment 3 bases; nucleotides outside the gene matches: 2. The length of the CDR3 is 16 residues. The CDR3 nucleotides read TGTGCCAGCAGCTTAGCGAAGCGGGGGGGCTACAATGAGCAGTTCTTC. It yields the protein CASSLAKRGGYNEQFF.

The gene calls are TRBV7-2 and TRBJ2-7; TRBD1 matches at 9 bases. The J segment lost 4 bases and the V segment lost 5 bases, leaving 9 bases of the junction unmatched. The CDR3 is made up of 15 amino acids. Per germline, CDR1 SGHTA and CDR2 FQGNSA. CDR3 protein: CASSHKDRGLYEQYF. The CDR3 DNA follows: TGTGCCAGCAGCCACAAGGACAGGGGTCTGTACGAGCAGTACTTC. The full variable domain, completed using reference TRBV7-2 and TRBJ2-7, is GAGVSQSPSNKVTEKGKDVELRCDPISGHTALYWYRQSLGQGLEFLIYFQGNSAPDKSGLPSDRFSAERTGGSVSTLTIQRTQQEDSAVYLCASSHKDRGLYEQYFGPGTRLTVT.

This chain's CDR3 is CASSVGAASYEQYF. As DNA, the CDR3 is TGTGCCAGCAGTGTGGGGGCAGCTTCCTACGAGCAGTACTTC. V usage is TRBV12-3 or TRBV12-4 and J usage is TRBJ2-7; weak D call: TRBD1 (6 bases). V dropped 5 bases and J dropped 1 base, with 12 bases sitting between them. This CDR3 is built from 14 residues.

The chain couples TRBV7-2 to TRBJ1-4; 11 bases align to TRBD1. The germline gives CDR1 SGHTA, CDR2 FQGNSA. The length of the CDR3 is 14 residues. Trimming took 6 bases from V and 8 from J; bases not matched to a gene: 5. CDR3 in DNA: TGTGCCAGCAGGCGGGACAGGGGGGGAGAAAAACTGTTTTTT. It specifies CASRRDRGGEKLFF.

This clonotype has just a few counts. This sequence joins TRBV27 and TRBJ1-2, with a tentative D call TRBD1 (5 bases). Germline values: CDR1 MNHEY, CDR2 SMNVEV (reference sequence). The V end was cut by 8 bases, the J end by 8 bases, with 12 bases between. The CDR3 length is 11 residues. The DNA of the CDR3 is TGTGCCAGCCGGGGGGAGGAGGGCTACACCTTC. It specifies CASRGEEGYTF.

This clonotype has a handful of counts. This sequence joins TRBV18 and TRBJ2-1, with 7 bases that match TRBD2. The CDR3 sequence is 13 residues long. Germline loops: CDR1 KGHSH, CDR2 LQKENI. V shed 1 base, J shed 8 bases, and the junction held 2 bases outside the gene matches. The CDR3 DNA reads TGTGCCAGCTCACCACGCAGCGGGGATGAGCAGTTCTTC. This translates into CASSPRSGDEQFF.

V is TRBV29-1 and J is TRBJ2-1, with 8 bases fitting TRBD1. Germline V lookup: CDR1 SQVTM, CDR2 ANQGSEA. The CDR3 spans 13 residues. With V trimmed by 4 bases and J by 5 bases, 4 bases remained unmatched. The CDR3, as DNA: TGCAGCGTTGCCAGGGGGCGAGACAATGAGCAGTTCTTC. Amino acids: CSVARGRDNEQFF.

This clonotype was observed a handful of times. The CDR3 DNA is TGTGCCAGCAGTTCCCGCGGGCAATACACCTTC. Translated, it gives CASSSRGQYTF. This chain uses TRBV27 with TRBJ1-2; D remains unclear. Germline CDR1 MNHEY, CDR2 SMNVEV (reference sequence). The V gene lost 4 bases and the J gene lost 11 bases, with 11 bases spanning the gap. The CDR3 totals 11 residues.

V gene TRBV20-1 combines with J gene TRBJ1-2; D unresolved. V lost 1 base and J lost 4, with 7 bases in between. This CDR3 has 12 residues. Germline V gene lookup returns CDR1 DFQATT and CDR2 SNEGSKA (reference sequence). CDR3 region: CSARGSGYGYTF. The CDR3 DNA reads TGCAGTGCTAGAGGCTCAGGCTATGGCTACACCTTC.

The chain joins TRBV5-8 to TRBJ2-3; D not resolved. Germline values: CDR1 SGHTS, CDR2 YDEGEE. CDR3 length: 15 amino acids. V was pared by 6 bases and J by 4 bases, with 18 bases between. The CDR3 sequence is CASTKSGLPSDTQYF. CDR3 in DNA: TGTGCCAGCACAAAATCAGGATTACCGTCAGATACGCAGTATTTT.